This T cell receptor (beta chain) is drawn from a study of blood T cells in healthy people across ages. The CDR3 is 13 amino acids. Per germline, CDR1 MNHNY and CDR2 SVGAGI (reference sequence). V lost 7 bases to trimming and J lost 2 bases, with 11 bases between them. Using a J-beta primer mix together with a sample-barcoded 5' primer, a second PCR was run for about 6 to 12 cycles. TCRdb itself ran the 5' RACE reads through MiXCR, one entry per CDR3 protein. The sample contains about 1,800,000 distinct CDR3 sequences, about 28% of which appear only once. The sequenced material came from blood. The rearrangement uses TRBV6-6 and TRBJ1-2; D gene ambiguous. This TCR was sampled from a woman in her 30s in good health. CDR3 region: CASNSTANYGYTF. CDR3 DNA: TGTGCCAGCAATTCAACAGCAAACTATGGCTACACCTTC.